This T cell receptor (beta chain) was profiled in a study of blood T cell repertoires in COVID-19. In the study overall: COVID-19 samples from acute and convalescent phases originated in the United States, Italy and Spain. T cells, B-cell-depleted T cells, or PBMCs provided the cDNA or gDNA that served as material.

V lost 6 bases and J 1 base, leaving 15 bases between the germline ends. The V gene's germline CDR1 is MNHEY and CDR2 SVGAGI. CDR3 length: 15 residues. Authors' processing steps: It was from reference gene primer amplification that nucleated cell counts were estimated. Profiled with immunoSEQ multiplex PCR; TCRdb holds only in-frame clones, not every one. V and J calls and clone size follow that table, whereas D and trimming were derived from the DNA. Seen here are about 74,000 clones, 75% to 85% observed once, and the top ten hold about 43%. The receptor was isolated from a man aged 80 or over with acute or convalescent COVID-19. The gene calls are TRBV6-5 and TRBJ2-5, with D perhaps matching TRBD1 (6 bases). Sequencing was done on a sample of peripheral blood. CDR3 residues: CASSRTGTLQETQYF. In DNA, the CDR3 is TGTGCCAGCAGCCGCACCGGGACACTCCAAGAGACCCAGTACTTC.